These 29 T cell receptor beta chains were sequenced from one sample in a study of OX40 agonist ivuxolimab in advanced cancers. Data came from immunoSEQ multiplex PCR; TCRdb stores just in-frame clones and leaves some out. The data hold some 79,000 clones, with approximately 90% observed a single time. The source was CD4+ or CD8+ T cells sorted from blood, collected in a trial of the OX40 agonist ivuxolimab. The source of these receptors is an adult with an advanced solid tumor such as melanoma, head and neck, liver or kidney cancer.

The genes are TRBV19 and TRBJ1-3; D gene ambiguous. Per the germline V gene, CDR1 is LNHDA and CDR2 is SQIVND (reference sequence). The CDR3 totals 13 residues. Trimming took off 4 bases at V and 1 base at J, with 5 bases between the two ends. The CDR3 loop reads CASSTGSGNTIYF. The CDR3 DNA is TGTGCCAGTAGTACAGGATCTGGAAACACCATATATTTT.

The rearrangement links TRBV7-9 to TRBJ2-4; TRBD1 aligns across 7 bases. The CDR3 has 15 amino acids. V lost 5 bases and J lost 6; bases outside the gene matches: 10. Germline assignment: CDR1 SEHNR and CDR2 FQNEAQ (reference sequence). This chain's CDR3 is CASSRGRGGSNIQYF. In DNA, the CDR3 is TGTGCCAGCAGCCGCGGCCGAGGGGGCTCAAACATTCAGTACTTC.

The V call is TRBV5-1, the J call TRBJ2-7; TRBD2 agrees at 7 bases. This CDR3 is 16 amino acids long. Per germline, CDR1 SGHRS and CDR2 YFSETQ. Trimming took 4 bases from V and 4 from J; bases not matched to a gene: 14. CDR3 in amino acids: CASSAGVSTDLYEQYF. CDR3 in DNA: TGCGCCAGCAGCGCGGGAGTTTCGACGGATCTGTACGAGCAGTACTTC.

Here the CDR3 reads CASTRTDPNQPQHF. Written as DNA, the CDR3 is TGCGCCAGCACCCGGACAGATCCAAATCAGCCCCAGCATTTT. The chain recombines TRBV10-2 with TRBJ1-5; tentative D call: TRBD1 (6 bases). Germline loops: CDR1 WSHSY, CDR2 SAAADI. The CDR3 sequence is 14 residues long. Trimming shortened V by 7 bases and J by 4 bases, and 14 bases separated the two germline ends.

This clone was found a few times. The chain links TRBV30 to TRBJ1-5; D gene uncertain. Deletions cut 2 bases from V and 6 bases from J, with 11 bases between. The CDR3 extends over 13 amino acids. Germline V lookup: CDR1 GTSNPN, CDR2 SVGIG (reference sequence). CDR3 DNA: TGTGCCTGGAGTTATGGGTCAGGTCAGCCCCAGCATTTT. Translating gives CAWSYGSGQPQHF.

DNA for the CDR3: TGTGCCAGCAGGTTGACTAGCGGGAGATACGAGCAGTACTTC. Its translation: CASRLTSGRYEQYF. This chain connects TRBV2 to TRBJ2-5; 12 bases line up with TRBD2. The DNA matches TRBJ2-7 better at its end, which makes the J call doubtful. CDR3 length: 14 amino acids. Germline V gene sequence: CDR1 SNHLY, CDR2 FYNNEI.

The V call is TRBV6-5, the J call TRBJ1-1; 9 bases are shared with TRBD1. CDR1 is MNHEY and CDR2 is SVGAGI in the germline V gene. This CDR3 has 14 residues. The junction had 6 bases not matched to a gene; V was cut back by 4 bases and J by 6 bases. This CDR3 reads CASSSTGGTAEAFF. The CDR3, as DNA: TGTGCCAGCAGTTCGACAGGGGGTACCGCTGAAGCTTTCTTT.

The chain is built from TRBV6-5 and TRBJ2-7, with 10 bases matching TRBD1. The V gene end was trimmed by 3 bases and the J gene end by 5 bases; junction bases not matched to a gene: 7. The CDR3 is 15 amino acids. Germline values: CDR1 MNHEY, CDR2 SVGAGI. The CDR3 loop reads CASSYGTGAVHEQYF. CDR3 in DNA: TGTGCCAGCAGTTATGGGACAGGGGCAGTCCACGAGCAGTACTTC.

This sequence joins TRBV30 and TRBJ2-5; 9 bases agree with TRBD2. Germline loops: CDR1 GTSNPN, CDR2 SVGIG (reference sequence). This CDR3 has 17 residues. J lost 5 bases, V lost 4 bases, and 17 bases had no gene match. The CDR3 coding sequence is TGTGCCTGGACCTCCGGGACTAGCAAAAGTAAAGAGGAGACCCAGTACTTC. Protein: CAWTSGTSKSKEETQYF.

The gene calls are TRBV2 and TRBJ2-2, with 8 bases fitting TRBD1. The CDR3 contains 14 residues. The V gene's germline CDR1 is SNHLY and CDR2 FYNNEI. The V segment lost 4 bases and the J segment 4 bases; nucleotides outside the gene matches: 2. CDR3 sequence reads: CASSGGTGTGELFF. In DNA form, the CDR3 reads TGTGCCAGCAGTGGGGGGACAGGCACCGGGGAGCTGTTTTTT. Drawing the rest from reference TRBV2 and TRBJ2-2, the complete variable domain is EPEVTQTPSHQVTQMGQEVILRCVPISNHLYFYWYRQILGQKVEFLVSFYNNEISEKSEIFDDQFSVERPDGSNFTLKIRSTKLEDSAMYFCASSGGTGTGELFFGEGSRLTVL.

The V and J genes are TRBV25-1 and TRBJ2-3; no clear D gene. From germline, CDR1 is MGHDK and CDR2 SYGVNS. The ends were cut back, 2 bases at V and 1 base at J, with 10 bases in the middle. The CDR3 is 15 amino acids. This CDR3 is CASSEGGRGTDTQYF. CDR3 sequence (DNA): TGTGCCAGCAGTGAAGGCGGAAGAGGCACAGATACGCAGTATTTT.

This sequence joins TRBV6-6 and TRBJ2-2, with TRBD2 matching 7 bases. The germline V gene has CDR1 MNHNY and CDR2 SVGAGI (reference sequence). The V and J ends lost 6 bases and 6 bases, in that order; junction bases with no gene match: 7. CDR3 length: 14 residues. CDR3 sequence: CASSGRGDAGELFF. In nucleotides, the CDR3 is TGTGCCAGCAGCGGACGGGGGGACGCCGGGGAGCTGTTTTTT.

The V gene is TRBV15, the J gene TRBJ2-2; D is undetermined. Trimming shortened V by 5 bases and J by 3 bases, and 4 bases separated the two germline ends. The germline V gene has CDR1 LNHNV and CDR2 YYDKDF (reference sequence). The length of the CDR3 is 12 residues. The CDR3 nucleotides are TGTGCCACCAGCCCCTACACCGGGGAGCTGTTTTTT. This sequence encodes CATSPYTGELFF.

The chain couples TRBV9 to TRBJ2-1, with D possibly being TRBD2 (5 bases). The CDR3 totals 15 residues. CDR1 SGDLS and CDR2 YYNGEE come from the germline V gene. V gave up 4 bases and J gave up 2 bases, with 13 bases separating them. CDR3 DNA sequence: TGTGCCAGCAGCACCGGACTTACCACCTACAATGAGCAGTTCTTC. Translation gives CASSTGLTTYNEQFF.

The V and J genes are TRBV29-1 and TRBJ2-1; no clear D gene. The V gene's germline CDR1 is SQVTM and CDR2 ANQGSEA. Deletions cut 8 bases from V and 6 bases from J, with 14 bases between. The CDR3 covers 12 residues. The CDR3 loop reads CSTSVLFNEQFF. The CDR3 nucleotides are TGCAGCACTTCTGTACTCTTCAATGAGCAGTTCTTC.

The gene calls are TRBV15 and TRBJ2-5; 10 nucleotides line up with TRBD2. Germline V gene data show CDR1 as LNHNV and CDR2 as YYDKDF (reference sequence). The CDR3 contains 15 residues. Losses at the gene ends were 6 bases for V and 3 bases for J; bases not matched to a gene: 7. CDR3 nucleotides: TGTGCCACCAGGAGTGGGACTAGCGAAAAAGAGACCCAGTACTTC. This encodes CATRSGTSEKETQYF.

The V and J genes are TRBV10-3 and TRBJ2-2; 10 positions match TRBD1. Looked up from germline, CDR1 is ENHRY and CDR2 is SYGVKD. The CDR3 extends over 16 amino acids. With V trimmed by 4 bases and J by 5 bases, 7 bases remained unmatched. CDR3 in DNA: TGTGCCATCAGTGTCCACCGGGACAGGGGTACCGGGGAGCTGTTTTTT. Amino acids: CAISVHRDRGTGELFF.

This clone was found a few times. The chain has TRBV6-5 and TRBJ2-2, with 12 nucleotides matching TRBD2. V lost 4 bases to trimming and J lost 6 bases; unmatched junction nucleotides: 6. Germline V CDR1 and CDR2: MNHEY, SVGAGI. The CDR3 totals 16 residues. CDR3 nucleotide sequence: TGTGCCAGCAGTTCCCTAGCGGGAGGGCTACCCGGGGAGCTGTTTTTT. This translates into CASSSLAGGLPGELFF.

CDR3 protein: CASSLDAATQETQYF. CDR3 coding DNA: TGTGCCAGCAGCTTGGATGCAGCAACCCAAGAGACCCAGTACTTC. The chain joins TRBV5-6 to TRBJ2-5; no clear D. Trimming stripped 0 bases from V and 1 base from J, with 10 bases between. This CDR3 is built from 15 residues. Germline lookup yields CDR1 SGHDT and CDR2 YYEEEE.

This rearrangement joins TRBV4-2 to TRBJ2-7, with 16 positions matching TRBD2. CDR1 LGHNA and CDR2 YNFKEQ come from the germline V gene. V was pared by 1 base and J by 4 bases, with 4 bases of the junction left unmatched. This CDR3 spans 17 amino acids. Written as DNA, the CDR3 is TGTGCCAGCAGCCAAGCCGGGACTAGCGGGAGGGGGTACGAGCAGTACTTC. Protein sequence: CASSQAGTSGRGYEQYF.

This clone was observed once. The genes are TRBV21-1 and TRBJ1-4. TRBV21-1 is reported as a pseudogene. The CDR3 covers 19 residues. CDR3 DNA sequence: TGTGCCAGCCATCACGACCAACACTGCATCTCTTCAACTAATGAAAAACTGTTTTTT. Amino acid sequence: CASHHDQHCISSTNEKLFF.

This chain links TRBV6-5 with TRBJ2-7; TRBD2 matches at 8 bases. Per the germline V gene, CDR1 is MNHEY and CDR2 is SVGAGI. The CDR3 runs 15 residues. Germline trimming cut 4 bases from V and 3 bases from J; bases unmatched to any gene: 8. The CDR3 DNA sequence: TGTGCCAGCAGTTCCTCAGGCGGGAGGTTCTACGAGCAGTACTTC. Translated: CASSSSGGRFYEQYF.

The chain uses TRBV5-1 and TRBJ2-7, with 11 positions matching TRBD2. From germline, CDR1 is SGHRS and CDR2 YFSETQ. Losses at the gene ends were 4 bases for V and 3 bases for J; bases not matched to a gene: 6. This CDR3 contains 15 residues. The CDR3 DNA sequence: TGCGCCAGCAGCGAACCGGGACTAGCGGACTACGAGCAGTACTTC. Amino acid sequence: CASSEPGLADYEQYF.

This CDR3 reads CASSLPGQGFSYEQYF. CDR3 coding DNA: TGTGCCAGCAGCTTACCGGGACAGGGATTTTCCTACGAGCAGTACTTC. The rearrangement joins TRBV5-6 to TRBJ2-7; 9 bases line up with TRBD1. CDR3 size: 16 residues. Trimming at V came to 2 bases and at J to 1 base, leaving 7 bases not matched to a gene. Germline-derived CDR1 and CDR2 are SGHDT and YYEEEE.

V usage is TRBV5-6 and J usage is TRBJ2-1; D is perhaps TRBD2 (6 bases). V lost 4 bases to trimming and J lost 0 bases, with 14 bases between them. CDR1 is SGHDT and CDR2 is YYEEEE in the germline V gene. This CDR3 region has 16 residues. The CDR3 is CASSPRFSGSYNEQFF. The CDR3 region has the DNA TGTGCCAGCAGCCCCCGTTTTAGCGGCTCCTACAATGAGCAGTTCTTC. Variable domain in full (rest from reference TRBV5-6 and TRBJ2-1): DAGVTQSPTHLIKTRGQQVTLRCSPKSGHDTVSWYQQALGQGPQFIFQYYEEEERQRGNFPDRFSGHQFPNYSSELNVNALLLGDSALYLCASSPRFSGSYNEQFFGPGTRLTVL.

The chain combines TRBV15 with TRBJ2-3; no clear D. Germline CDR1 reads LNHNV; CDR2 reads YYDKDF (reference sequence). The CDR3 consists of 14 residues. The germline V and J ends were trimmed by 1 base and 1 base, with 6 bases remaining between them. The CDR3 region has the DNA TGTGCCACCAGCAGAGGCTGGGGCACAGATACGCAGTATTTT. Encoded protein: CATSRGWGTDTQYF.

J is TRBJ1-5 and V is TRBV5-1; D is undetermined. The CDR3 covers 15 residues. V lost 0 bases and J lost 0, with 7 bases in between. Germline V CDR1 and CDR2: SGHRS, YFSETQ. The CDR3 DNA follows: TGCGCCAGCAGCTTGGGGACCGATAGCAATCAGCCCCAGCATTTT. It translates to CASSLGTDSNQPQHF.

The chain is built from TRBV5-6 and TRBJ2-5; 7 nucleotides agree with TRBD1. From germline, CDR1 is SGHDT and CDR2 YYEEEE. The CDR3 length is 14 residues. V lost 2 bases to trimming and J lost 5 bases; unmatched junction nucleotides: 6. The CDR3 spells CASSFYRGLETQYF. The CDR3 bases are TGTGCCAGCAGCTTCTATAGGGGGCTGGAGACCCAGTACTTC. Combining the CDR3 with reference TRBV5-6 and TRBJ2-5 gives the whole variable domain DAGVTQSPTHLIKTRGQQVTLRCSPKSGHDTVSWYQQALGQGPQFIFQYYEEEERQRGNFPDRFSGHQFPNYSSELNVNALLLGDSALYLCASSFYRGLETQYFGPGTRLLVL.

The V gene is TRBV10-3, the J gene TRBJ1-1; the D is unclear. CDR3 length equals 12 residues. The V gene lost 3 bases and the J gene lost 4 bases, with 6 bases spanning the gap. Germline V gene lookup returns CDR1 ENHRY and CDR2 SYGVKD. CDR3 residues: CAISERGTEAFF. DNA of the CDR3: TGTGCCATCAGTGAACGAGGCACTGAAGCTTTCTTT.